One and the same sample provided the 20 T cell receptor beta chains below, sequenced in a study of T cell responses to AZD1222 COVID-19 vaccine. Sequencing was performed with immunoSEQ multiplex PCR; in TCRdb, only in-frame clones are kept and a portion is missing. Among 150,000 to 200,000 clones listed, 80% to 90% were seen once. The source was peripheral blood, collected on day 0 of AZD1222 vaccination. The receptor set was obtained from an adult in good health.

The chain recombines TRBV7-3 with TRBJ2-1, with D maybe TRBD1 (7 bases). The CDR3 has 16 amino acids. V was trimmed by 6 bases and J by 9 bases, leaving 24 bases between them. CDR1 is SGHTA and CDR2 is FQGTGA in the germline V gene. The CDR3, as DNA: TGTGCCAGCAGGCGTCCGGGACAGACTAAGGGAGGTGAGCAGTTCTTC. Translating gives CASRRPGQTKGGEQFF.

CDR3 sequence reads: CASSVVGYSEQYF. CDR3 nucleotides: TGTGCCAGCAGCGTAGTAGGGTACAGCGAGCAGTACTTC. This chain uses TRBV9 with TRBJ2-7; D remains unclear. Germline V lookup: CDR1 SGDLS, CDR2 YYNGEE. V was pared by 0 bases and J by 6 bases, with 10 bases between. The CDR3 is 13 amino acids. The full variable domain, with the rest looked up from reference TRBV9 and TRBJ2-7, is DSGVTQTPKHLITATGQRVTLRCSPRSGDLSVYWYQQSLDQGLQFLIQYYNGEERAKGNILERFSAQQFPDLHSELNLSSLELGDSALYFCASSVVGYSEQYFGPGTRLTVT.

This clone was seen a single time. CDR3 loop: CASSPRDRNSGNTIYF. The CDR3 DNA follows: TGTGCCAGCAGCCCGAGGGACAGAAACTCTGGAAACACCATATATTTT. This chain uses TRBV3-1 (or the pseudogene TRBV3-2) with TRBJ1-3, with 7 nucleotides matching TRBD1. V dropped 4 bases and J dropped 0; count of bases not matched to a gene: 6. Germline CDR1 and CDR2: LGHDT and YNNKEL (reference sequence). The length of the CDR3 is 16 residues.

V and J are TRBV24-1 and TRBJ2-3; TRBD2 matches 14 bases. The CDR3 is made up of 17 amino acids. The germline V gene has CDR1 KGHDR and CDR2 SFDVKD. The trim removed 5 bases at V and 4 bases at J, leaving 7 bases unmatched. CDR3 residues: CATSGAGLAGDPDTQYF. CDR3 bases: TGTGCCACCAGTGGGGCGGGACTAGCGGGAGACCCAGATACGCAGTATTTT.

The genes are TRBV3-1 (or the pseudogene TRBV3-2) and TRBJ1-3; D perhaps matches TRBD1 (5 bases). The CDR3 is made up of 14 amino acids. V was cut by 0 bases and J by 4 bases, with 7 bases left in between. Per the germline V gene, CDR1 is LGHDT and CDR2 is YNNKEL (reference sequence). DNA for the CDR3: TGTGCCAGCAGCCAAGAAGGGGTCGGAAACACCATATATTTT. This gives the protein CASSQEGVGNTIYF.

The V gene is TRBV27, the J gene TRBJ1-2, with TRBD1 identical over 7 bases. V lost 4 bases and J lost 5; bases outside the gene matches: 4. From germline, CDR1 is MNHEY and CDR2 SMNVEV (reference sequence). The CDR3 is made up of 13 amino acids. The CDR3 sequence is CASSSGTAYGYTF. The CDR3, as DNA: TGTGCCAGCAGTTCAGGGACAGCTTATGGCTACACCTTC.

This sequence joins TRBV15 and TRBJ1-1; no definite D call. The CDR3 is 16 amino acids. CDR1 and CDR2 (germline): LNHNV, YYDKDF (reference sequence). The V and J ends lost 1 base and 0 bases respectively, with 12 bases between them. CDR3 protein: CATSRVFGPMNTEAFF. The CDR3 nucleotides are TGTGCCACCAGCAGAGTATTCGGACCTATGAACACTGAAGCTTTCTTT.

The V and J genes are TRBV5-1 and TRBJ1-1; D is ambiguous. Trimming stripped 1 base from V and 1 base from J, with 8 bases between. The CDR3 sequence is 14 residues long. In germline, CDR1 is SGHRS, CDR2 YFSETQ. As DNA, the CDR3 is TGCGCCAGCAGCTTGAAGGCACAGAACACTGAAGCTTTCTTT. Its translation: CASSLKAQNTEAFF.

This clone was counted once. This chain joins TRBV7-8 and TRBJ2-4, with 7 bases fitting TRBD1. Germline assignment: CDR1 SGHVS and CDR2 FQNEAQ. The CDR3 runs to 17 residues. The V gene end was trimmed by 3 bases and the J gene end by 2 bases; junction bases not matched to a gene: 10. CDR3 amino acids: CASSLDRPLGTKNIQYF. The CDR3 DNA reads TGTGCCAGCAGCTTGGACAGGCCTCTCGGAACCAAAAACATTCAGTACTTC.

The rearrangement links TRBV29-1 to TRBJ2-2; D gene unclear. V was shortened by 4 bases and J by 6 bases, with 9 bases between the two germline ends. CDR1 SQVTM and CDR2 ANQGSEA come from the germline V gene. This CDR3 contains 12 residues. This CDR3 reads CSVASGAGELFF. Written as DNA, the CDR3 is TGCAGCGTTGCTTCTGGTGCCGGGGAGCTGTTTTTT.

The chain uses TRBV6-5 and TRBJ1-6; D is undetermined. V gave up 0 bases and J gave up 7 bases, with 13 bases separating them. This CDR3 has 16 amino acids. From germline, CDR1 is MNHEY and CDR2 SVGAGI. The CDR3 is CASSYSKTSLNSPLHF. CDR3 coding DNA: TGTGCCAGCAGTTACTCTAAGACAAGTTTGAATTCACCCCTCCACTTT.

This chain joins TRBV3-1 (or the pseudogene TRBV3-2) and TRBJ2-7; 8 bases align to TRBD2. The V segment lost 0 bases and the J segment 5 bases; nucleotides outside the gene matches: 6. The CDR3 totals 15 residues. Germline V gene data show CDR1 as LGHDT and CDR2 as YNNKEL (reference sequence). In DNA, the CDR3 is TGTGCCAGCAGCCAAGAAGGGACTAGGGGCCACGAGCAGTACTTC. Its protein product is CASSQEGTRGHEQYF.

The chain links TRBV18 to TRBJ2-1; the D gene is possibly TRBD2 (5 bases). This CDR3 spans 15 amino acids. V lost 2 bases, J lost 1 base, and 9 bases lay in between. Germline V gene lookup returns CDR1 KGHSH and CDR2 LQKENI. This CDR3 is CASSPFGESYNEQFF. CDR3 DNA sequence: TGTGCCAGCTCACCATTCGGGGAATCCTACAATGAGCAGTTCTTC.

The gene calls are TRBV9 and TRBJ2-2; D may correspond to TRBD1 or TRBD2 (5 bases each). Germline loops: CDR1 SGDLS, CDR2 YYNGEE. There are 12 residues in the CDR3. V dropped 7 bases and J dropped 3 bases, with 7 bases sitting between them. Written as DNA, the CDR3 is TGTGCCAGCGGGGGTCACACCGGGGAGCTGTTTTTT. Residues: CASGGHTGELFF.

The chain links TRBV11-3 to TRBJ1-6; the D gene is possibly TRBD1 (5 bases). The V end lost 2 bases, the J end lost 10 bases, and 12 bases lay between the germline ends. Germline V lookup: CDR1 SGHNT, CDR2 YENEEA. The CDR3 totals 14 residues. The CDR3 bases are TGTGCCAGCAGCTTACGAGGGGACGAATCACCCCTCCACTTT. Its protein product is CASSLRGDESPLHF.

This rearrangement joins TRBV5-6 to TRBJ1-5; perhaps TRBD1 as D (5 bases). V was trimmed by 2 bases and J by 0 bases, leaving 9 bases between them. Germline CDR1 reads SGHDT; CDR2 reads YYEEEE. This CDR3 has 15 amino acids. CDR3 bases: TGTGCCAGCAGCTTTGGGGGTATTAGCAATCAGCCCCAGCATTTT. It is translated as CASSFGGISNQPQHF. The whole variable domain, remainder taken from reference TRBV5-6 and TRBJ1-5, is DAGVTQSPTHLIKTRGQQVTLRCSPKSGHDTVSWYQQALGQGPQFIFQYYEEEERQRGNFPDRFSGHQFPNYSSELNVNALLLGDSALYLCASSFGGISNQPQHFGDGTRLSIL.

The chain recombines TRBV18 with TRBJ1-3; 7 positions agree with TRBD1. Germline CDR1 reads KGHSH; CDR2 reads LQKENI. This CDR3 contains 15 residues. Trimming at V came to 2 bases and at J to 4 bases, leaving 5 bases not matched to a gene. CDR3 sequence (DNA): TGTGCCAGCTCACCATCAACAGGGGCGGGAAACACCATATATTTT. It yields the protein CASSPSTGAGNTIYF. Full variable domain (remainder filled in from reference TRBV18 and TRBJ1-3): NAGVMQNPRHLVRRRGQEARLRCSPMKGHSHVYWYRQLPEEGLKFMVYLQKENIIDESGMPKERFSAEFPKEGPSILRIQQVVRGDSAAYFCASSPSTGAGNTIYFGEGSWLTVV.

The chain uses TRBV6-5 and TRBJ1-6, with D possibly matching TRBD1 (6 bases). Germline V gene sequence: CDR1 MNHEY, CDR2 SVGAGI. V gave up 6 bases and J gave up 10 bases, with 19 bases separating them. This CDR3 region has 15 residues. CDR3 DNA: TGTGCCAGCAGACCGGGGGCCGGGGTAGTGTCACCCCTCCACTTT. It yields the protein CASRPGAGVVSPLHF.

V is TRBV6-5 and J is TRBJ1-2; no reliable D call. In germline, CDR1 is MNHEY, CDR2 SVGAGI. V dropped 0 bases and J dropped 0 bases, with 11 bases sitting between them. The CDR3 covers 16 residues. The CDR3 protein is CASSYSQTLSNYGYTF. The DNA for the CDR3 is TGTGCCAGCAGTTACTCCCAGACACTTTCTAACTATGGCTACACCTTC.

This chain links TRBV10-3 with TRBJ2-1; 7 positions match TRBD1. This CDR3 comprises 17 residues. Per germline, CDR1 ENHRY and CDR2 SYGVKD. With 0 bases clipped from V and 3 bases from J, the junction kept 8 bases outside the gene matches. CDR3 nucleotide sequence: TGTGCCATCAGTGAGTCATCTTGGGCAGGGGGCTACAATGAGCAGTTCTTC. This sequence encodes CAISESSWAGGYNEQFF.